This TCR beta chain was profiled in a study of response to subunit inactivated influenza vaccine. Findings and caveats of the study: Authors suggested each seasonal flu vaccination may recruit only limited numbers of new T cells.

Each CDR3 protein gets one entry after TCRdb re-called the RT-PCR reads with MiXCR. The sample consists of hundreds of thousands of distinct CDR3 sequences, 14% of them appearing once. Points on this clonotype: Its antigen is as yet unknown.

Deletions cut 6 bases from V and 9 bases from J, with 9 bases between. Per germline, CDR1 MNHEY and CDR2 SVGAGI. The CDR3 totals 11 residues. The genes are TRBV6-5 and TRBJ2-1; D gene ambiguous. The sample in question was PBMCs from blood, obtained approximately 15 days before vaccination. The clonotype comes from a man aged 45-60 years who received an inactivated influenza vaccine. CDR3 in DNA: TGTGCCAGCAGAAACAATCGTGAGCAGTTCTTC. Translating gives CASRNNREQFF.